This T cell receptor beta chain is from a study of blood T cell repertoires in COVID-19 (dated by TCRdb to about 2020). The study in broad terms: Samples from collaborators originated in the United States, Italy and Spain and spanned both the acute and convalescent phases of COVID-19. Subjects who had been exposed to COVID-19, were actively infected with it, or had recovered from it provided the deeply sampled blood TCRbeta repertoires that made up the dataset. Samples were obtained from the ongoing ImmuneRACE study (first 160 participants) and from about 1,300 subjects provided by 6 global collaborators. The repertoires were made available in a free public database intended to serve as a resource for research on the immune response to SARS-CoV-2. The material from the prospective study consisted of cDNA or gDNA derived from T cells, B-cell-depleted T cells, or PBMCs. HLA class I and class II types, where available, came from metadata supplied by the sample provider rather than from assay-based typing. Nearly every sample came with metadata listing a de-identified subject ID, COVID-19 status, age in years and sex. Paper-wide results and their limitations: The quantity of clinical and demographic metadata differed by source and by participant and was supplied without curation.

Participants in the prospective study were aged roughly 18 to 89 years, lived in 24 United States geographic areas, and enrolled through a virtual design. To assign participants to cohorts, the prospective study relied on clinical history that participants themselves reported in a screening survey and a study questionnaire. Mobile phlebotomists in the prospective study collected whole blood, serum and a nasopharyngeal or oropharyngeal swab from every participant. Additional blood draws and questionnaires over an approximately two-month period could optionally be provided by prospective study participants. Blood samples from the prospective study were shipped frozen or at room temperature prior to DNA extraction. For this clone: Its antigen remains unidentified. The record has no base qualities; no much larger clone is one base away.

TCRbeta CDR3 regions were amplified from genomic DNA using the immunoSEQ Assay, a bias-controlled multiplex PCR. In the original analysis: The number of nucleated cells in each sample was estimated by amplification of reference gene primers within the assay. Sequence reads were collapsed and filtered to measure the absolute abundance of every unique TCRbeta CDR3 rearrangement. Productive Simpson clonality was computed per sample as the square root of Simpson's diversity index over productive rearrangements. This immuneACCESS table, as held by TCRdb, lists in-frame sequences with V and J called but not all clones. Of the missing ones, under half trace to an unresolved V gene in checked studies; the others have no known cause. The DNA was the basis for D and trimming; V, J and clone size are from that table. The sample table holds around 200,000 clones, of which more than 75% were seen once. The top ten clones comprise 5% to 7% of the sample.

Trimming removed 4 bases from V and 2 bases from J, leaving 15 bases between the germline ends. The CDR3, cysteine through phenylalanine, is 14 amino acids long. The only DNA kept is the CDR3, 42 bases in frame from the first base. For CDR1 and CDR2, the germline V gene lists SQVTM and ANQGSEA. The source material was PBMCs or T cells enriched from blood (not recorded which). The receptor chain draws on TRBV29-1 and TRBJ2-7; TRBD2 could be the D gene, as 5 bases match. This TCR derives from a man aged 40-49 years with acute COVID-19. This receptor carries the CDR3 CSVVLPSSAYEQYF. Here is the DNA: TGCAGCGTTGTCCTCCCTAGCTCGGCCTACGAGCAGTACTTC.